The present T cell receptor (beta chain) was sequenced within a study of Ad26.COV2.S vaccination and SARS-CoV-2 variants. Findings and limits, study-wide: After vaccination, substantial breadth of spike-specific CD8+ and CD4+ responses was reported.

Trimming stripped 1 base from V and 2 bases from J, with 9 bases between. The CDR3 is 15 amino acids. CDR1 LNHDA and CDR2 SQIVND come from the germline V gene (reference sequence). Treatment noted: some 19 received Ad26.COV2.S at low or high dose, single or two shots; about 5 received placebo; per-sample allocation not given. At day 63 after the first vaccine or placebo injection, samples were drawn. The donor's status was that of an adult aged 18-55 years in Boston. Here immunoSEQ multiplex PCR was the method, and the copy in TCRdb shows in-frame clones only, minus some. The sample lists roughly 320,000 clones; roughly 84% were seen once. Only one count was recorded for this clone. Its target is unknown.

The sequencing here drew on peripheral blood, taken in a trial of Ad26.COV2.S vaccine versus placebo. This TCR came from a person aged 18-60 years who received the Ad26.COV2.S COVID-19 vaccine or a placebo. V and J are TRBV19 and TRBJ1-3; no clear D gene. The DNA of the CDR3 is TGTGCCAGTAGTATAGGCAGACAAACTGGAAACACCATATATTTT. This encodes CASSIGRQTGNTIYF.